The 18 T cell receptor beta chains listed next were all sequenced from one sample in a study of cytomegalovirus exposure and HLA in healthy donors. Use of 60 Vbeta and 13 Jbeta primers characterized the PCR. TCRdb's copy holds only in-frame clones and misses some; the assay was immunoSEQ multiplex PCR. The sample comprises 150,000 or so clones, around 79% of which are singletons, and 5% to 7% rests with the top ten. Sequenced sample: PBMCs. The receptor set was obtained from a man between 35 and 55 years old in good health and CMV-seropositive.

The rearrangement joins TRBV5-5 to TRBJ2-5; 9 nucleotides align to TRBD2. The CDR3 length is 16 residues. Unmatched junction bases numbered 3, after V lost 0 bases and J lost 0 bases. Germline values: CDR1 SGHKS, CDR2 YYEKEE (reference sequence). The CDR3 loop reads CASSLGLAGNQETQYF. CDR3 coding DNA: TGTGCCAGCAGCTTGGGGCTAGCGGGAAACCAAGAGACCCAGTACTTC.

V is TRBV15 and J is TRBJ2-7; possibly TRBD2 for D (5 bases). Looked up from germline, CDR1 is LNHNV and CDR2 is YYDKDF (reference sequence). With 0 bases removed from V and 3 bases from J, the gap between germline ends came to 9 bases. The CDR3 is 14 residues long. CDR3 loop: CATSRDLANYEQYF. DNA of the CDR3: TGTGCCACCAGCAGAGATCTAGCCAACTACGAGCAGTACTTC.

The CDR3, as DNA: TGTGCCAGCAGTTACCCCGACAGGGGCGGAAGCACTGAAGCTTTCTTT. Protein sequence: CASSYPDRGGSTEAFF. This chain uses TRBV27 with TRBJ1-1, with 8 bases aligning to TRBD1. The J segment lost 4 bases and the V segment lost 4 bases, leaving 11 bases of the junction unmatched. CDR1 and CDR2 (germline): MNHEY, SMNVEV (reference sequence). The CDR3 totals 16 residues.

The genes are TRBV10-3 and TRBJ1-1, with D perhaps matching TRBD1 (5 bases). The V end lost 5 bases, the J end lost 4 bases, and 14 bases lay between the germline ends. This CDR3 contains 14 residues. CDR1 is ENHRY and CDR2 is SYGVKD in the germline V gene. In DNA, the CDR3 is TGTGCCATCAGTCCGATGCGGGGGAGCACTGAAGCTTTCTTT. It translates to CAISPMRGSTEAFF.

The chain is built from TRBV6-5 and TRBJ1-2; D not certain. The germline V gene has CDR1 MNHEY and CDR2 SVGAGI. V lost 4 bases and J 4 bases, leaving 10 bases between the germline ends. The CDR3 totals 13 residues. This CDR3 is CASSLQRGYGYTF. CDR3 in DNA: TGTGCCAGCAGTTTGCAGCGGGGCTATGGCTACACCTTC.

The V and J genes are TRBV7-2 and TRBJ1-2, with 7 bases aligning to TRBD1. The V segment lost 1 base and the J segment 0 bases; nucleotides outside the gene matches: 5. Germline lookup yields CDR1 SGHTA and CDR2 FQGNSA. CDR3 length: 16 amino acids. DNA of the CDR3: TGTGCCAGCAGCTTAGTAGGGACAGTTTCTAACTATGGCTACACCTTC. This gives the protein CASSLVGTVSNYGYTF.

J is TRBJ1-1 and V is TRBV5-8; possibly TRBD1 for D (6 bases). CDR3 size: 15 residues. Germline CDR1 reads SGHTS; CDR2 reads YDEGEE. Trimming cost V 5 bases and J 5 bases, with 19 bases left between them. CDR3 residues: CASSWGGGSGTEAFF. The CDR3 coding sequence is TGTGCCAGCAGTTGGGGAGGGGGGTCGGGAACTGAAGCTTTCTTT.

The chain uses TRBV10-2 and TRBJ1-1; D is unresolved. There are 13 residues in the CDR3. V dropped 0 bases and J dropped 5 bases, with 7 bases sitting between them. Germline CDR1 is WSHSY and CDR2 is SAAADI. DNA for the CDR3: TGCGCCAGCAGTGAGTCGAGAGGGACTGAAGCTTTCTTT. Translated: CASSESRGTEAFF.

This clone was seen a handful of times. This chain uses TRBV6-1 with TRBJ2-2; TRBD1 is a possible D gene (5 bases). Trimming stripped 2 bases from V and 5 bases from J, with 15 bases between. Looked up from germline, CDR1 is MNHNS and CDR2 is SASEGT. CDR3 length: 16 amino acids. The CDR3 is CASSETSAGWTGELFF. The CDR3 DNA follows: TGTGCCAGCAGTGAAACGTCAGCAGGGTGGACCGGGGAGCTGTTTTTT.

The V gene is TRBV5-1, the J gene TRBJ2-5; TRBD1 matches at 7 bases. Germline CDR1 is SGHRS and CDR2 is YFSETQ. V dropped 2 bases and J dropped 5; count of bases not matched to a gene: 12. There are 16 residues in the CDR3. This CDR3 is CASSFGTGVLMETQYF. In nucleotides, the CDR3 is TGCGCCAGCAGCTTTGGCACAGGGGTTTTGATGGAGACCCAGTACTTC.

The CDR3, as DNA: TGCGCCAGCAGCTTGGAGTTCAGCAGGGGTAACTATGGCTACACCTTC. The encoded protein is CASSLEFSRGNYGYTF. The chain has TRBV5-1 and TRBJ1-2; D perhaps matches TRBD1 (6 bases). Germline V lookup: CDR1 SGHRS, CDR2 YFSETQ. V dropped 0 bases and J dropped 1 base, with 13 bases sitting between them. CDR3 length equals 16 residues.

The chain joins TRBV7-9 to TRBJ2-1, with D possibly TRBD2 on 6 matching bases. CDR1 and CDR2 (germline): SEHNR, FQNEAQ (reference sequence). The CDR3 has 16 amino acids. Trimming pared 5 bases from V and 3 bases from J, leaving 17 bases between. The chain's CDR3 is CASSRGGGASYNEQFF. CDR3 coding DNA: TGTGCCAGCAGCCGAGGTGGAGGGGCTAGCTACAATGAGCAGTTCTTC.

The V call is TRBV11-2, the J call TRBJ1-6, with TRBD1 identical over 7 bases. The CDR3 contains 14 residues. Germline trimming cut 8 bases from V and 9 bases from J; bases unmatched to any gene: 10. Germline V gene sequence: CDR1 SGHAT, CDR2 FQNNGV. The CDR3 sequence: CASQKNRGASPLHF. CDR3 in DNA: TGTGCCAGCCAGAAGAACAGGGGAGCTTCACCCCTCCACTTT.

The V and J genes are TRBV18 and TRBJ2-1; 11 bases are a match to TRBD2. From germline, CDR1 is KGHSH and CDR2 LQKENI. The CDR3 covers 14 residues. The junction had 6 bases not matched to a gene; V was cut back by 2 bases and J by 12 bases. CDR3 region: CASSPERLAGTQFF. The CDR3 region has the DNA TGTGCCAGCTCACCAGAACGACTAGCGGGGACGCAGTTCTTC.

The chain recombines TRBV18 with TRBJ1-1; no definite D call. The V and J ends lost 3 bases and 3 bases respectively, with 11 bases between them. This CDR3 has 14 residues. The germline CDR1 and CDR2 sequences are KGHSH and LQKENI. The CDR3 sequence: CASSPGLSDTEAFF. The CDR3 coding sequence is TGTGCCAGCTCACCCGGTCTGTCGGACACTGAAGCTTTCTTT.

This sequence joins TRBV7-9 and TRBJ2-2; 9 positions agree with TRBD2. Trimming cost V 5 bases and J 3 bases; bases outside gene matches: 7. Germline V CDR1 and CDR2: SEHNR, FQNEAQ (reference sequence). The CDR3 has 16 residues. The CDR3 region is CASSPGGGRDTGELFF. CDR3 nucleotide sequence: TGTGCCAGCAGCCCCGGAGGCGGGAGGGACACCGGGGAGCTGTTTTTT.

The chain has TRBV5-1 and TRBJ1-1; possibly TRBD1 for D (5 bases). Trimming removed 4 bases from V and 1 base from J, with 8 bases in between. The germline V gene has CDR1 SGHRS and CDR2 YFSETQ. CDR3 length: 13 amino acids. Written as DNA, the CDR3 is TGCGCCAGCAGCGCCCAGGGGAACACTGAAGCTTTCTTT. Amino acid sequence: CASSAQGNTEAFF. Complete variable domain (other parts from reference TRBV5-1 and TRBJ1-1): KAGVTQTPRYLIKTRGQQVTLSCSPISGHRSVSWYQQTPGQGLQFLFEYFSETQRNKGNFPGRFSGRQFSNSRSEMNVSTLELGDSALYLCASSAQGNTEAFFGQGTRLTVV.

The sample holds a few counts of this clone. V gene TRBV29-1 combines with J gene TRBJ2-3; D uncertain. Trimming left V 0 bases short and J 6 bases short, with 4 bases between. This CDR3 is built from 11 residues. Germline lookup yields CDR1 SQVTM and CDR2 ANQGSEA. CDR3 region: CSVEDPDTQYF. The CDR3 DNA reads TGCAGCGTTGAAGACCCGGATACGCAGTATTTT.